A selection of T cell receptor beta chains follows, all from one sample in a study of identical twins. TCRdb called the 5' RACE reads again in MiXCR, with one record for every CDR3 protein. The table lists 600,000 to 850,000 distinct CDR3 sequences, roughly 18% of them singletons. This same sample was also part of a study on T cells expressing NK-cell markers.

Sequenced input: PBMCs. The receptors derive from a woman under 30 in good health. Both conserved end residues are part of each CDR3. A D gene is named only where the DNA matches it firmly. The size field is filled for only some rows; it gives once, few, many or a size class.

j_call v_call d_call clone_size cdr3_aa cdr3_nt
TRBJ2-5 TRBV25-1 - - CASRLASLETQYF TGTGCCAGCAGGCTAGCGTCGCTGGAGACCCAGTACTTC
TRBJ2-2 TRBV12-3/TRBV12-4 TRBD1 - CASSLDRGEGKDGELFF TGTGCCAGCAGTTTAGACAGGGGGGAAGGCAAGGACGGGGAGCTGTTTTTT
TRBJ1-1 TRBV9 TRBD1 few CASSVEGRGDTEAFF TGTGCCAGCAGCGTAGAAGGCAGGGGGGACACTGAAGCTTTCTTT
TRBJ2-3 TRBV20-1 - - CSAGGQGRNTDTQYF TGCAGTGCTGGTGGCCAGGGCCGAAACACAGATACGCAGTATTTT
TRBJ2-3 TRBV20-1 - - CSARSAVVSTDTQYF TGCAGTGCTAGAAGTGCAGTGGTTAGCACAGATACGCAGTATTTT
TRBJ2-1 TRBV20-1 - many CSARGEAGSSYNEQFF TGCAGTGCTAGAGGGGAAGCGGGCAGCTCCTACAATGAGCAGTTCTTC
TRBJ1-2 TRBV12-3/TRBV12-4 TRBD1 few CASRGGTGSLGGYTF TGTGCCAGCAGGGGGGGGACAGGGTCGTTGGGTGGCTACACCTTC
TRBJ2-1 TRBV20-1 - few CSARSLVGEQFF TGCAGTGCTAGAAGTCTAGTCGGTGAGCAGTTCTTC
TRBJ2-3 TRBV5-1 - few CASSVWAGSSTDTQYF TGCGCCAGCAGTGTCTGGGCAGGGTCAAGCACAGATACGCAGTATTTT
TRBJ2-2 TRBV11-2 - - CASSFRGRLRF TGTGCCAGCAGCTTTCGGGGGCGATTACGATTT
TRBJ2-7 TRBV6-2/TRBV6-3 - - CASSYSLRTHEQYF TGTGCCAGCAGCTACTCCCTTCGGACGCACGAGCAGTACTTC
TRBJ2-3 TRBV20-1 TRBD2 few CSAMQRGPDTQYF TGCAGTGCCATGCAGCGGGGCCCAGATACGCAGTATTTT
TRBJ1-2 TRBV7-8 - - CASSSGPFGGGYTF TGTGCCAGCAGCTCTGGGCCCTTCGGTGGGGGCTACACCTTC
TRBJ1-1 TRBV20-1 - few CSASYHNMNTEAFF TGCAGTGCTAGCTATCACAACATGAACACTGAAGCTTTCTTT
TRBJ2-1 TRBV6-2/TRBV6-3 - few CASSFKPGPLRSNEQFF TGTGCCAGCAGTTTCAAGCCGGGACCTCTTAGGAGCAATGAGCAGTTCTTC
TRBJ2-5 TRBV9 TRBD1 - CASSVIGTGQETQYF TGTGCCAGCAGCGTGATCGGGACAGGGCAAGAGACCCAGTACTTC
TRBJ2-7 TRBV10-3 - - CAISASLSYEQYF TGTGCCATCAGTGCCAGTTTATCCTACGAGCAGTACTTC
TRBJ2-3 TRBV7-9 - many CASSPNRVTQYF TGTGCCAGCAGCCCTAACCGGGTTACGCAGTATTTT
TRBJ2-7 TRBV7-2 - - CASSLDTSSYEQYF TGTGCCAGCAGCTTAGACACCTCGTCCTACGAGCAGTACTTC
TRBJ1-1 TRBV7-9 - many CASSLDQDTEAFF TGTGCCAGCAGCTTAGATCAAGACACTGAAGCTTTCTTT
TRBJ2-5 TRBV6-1 TRBD1 - CASRGQGIAETQYF TGTGCCAGCAGGGGACAGGGGATCGCCGAGACCCAGTACTTC
TRBJ2-5 TRBV6-1 TRBD2 - CASTTWGGQETQYF TGTGCCAGCACCACATGGGGGGGACAAGAGACCCAGTACTTC
TRBJ2-5 TRBV12-3/TRBV12-4 TRBD1 - CASSSLPVQGLETQYF TGTGCCAGCAGTTCACTCCCGGTACAGGGGTTGGAGACCCAGTACTTC
TRBJ2-3 TRBV12-3/TRBV12-4 - few CACSFRQSTDTQYF TGTGCCTGCAGTTTTAGACAGAGCACAGATACGCAGTATTTT
TRBJ2-2 TRBV6-1 - - CASSDDPGITNTGELFF TGTGCCAGCTCCGATGACCCCGGGATTACGAACACCGGGGAGCTGTTTTTT
TRBJ2-7 TRBV7-9 - many CASSQYSAEQYF TGTGCCAGCAGCCAATACTCGGCCGAGCAGTACTTC
TRBJ2-2 TRBV12-3/TRBV12-4 - - CASSLGLPGELFF TGTGCCAGCAGTTTAGGACTCCCCGGGGAGCTGTTTTTT
TRBJ1-1 TRBV12-3/TRBV12-4 - - CASSWGGQAFF TGTGCCAGCAGCTGGGGAGGCCAGGCTTTCTTT
TRBJ2-1 TRBV20-1 TRBD2 many CSAKERGSRVDEQFF TGCAGTGCTAAAGAGCGGGGGAGTCGGGTCGATGAGCAGTTCTTC
TRBJ2-7 TRBV7-2 - few CASSLVHGLYYEQYF TGTGCCAGCAGCTTAGTTCACGGGCTTTACTACGAGCAGTACTTC
TRBJ1-4 TRBV5-6 TRBD1 - CASSLRTGGTNEKLFF TGTGCCAGCAGCCTCAGGACAGGGGGCACTAATGAAAAACTGTTTTTT
TRBJ2-7 TRBV5-1 - few CASSLEINRAYEQYF TGCGCCAGCAGCTTGGAGATAAACAGGGCCTACGAGCAGTACTTC
TRBJ2-1 TRBV19 - few CASSIAFKIRNEQFF TGTGCCAGTAGTATCGCATTCAAAATTCGCAATGAGCAGTTCTTC
TRBJ2-2 TRBV12-3/TRBV12-4 - - CASSFGNGELFF TGTGCCAGCAGTTTCGGTAACGGGGAGCTGTTTTTT
TRBJ2-7 TRBV7-8 - many CASGGSYEQYF TGTGCCAGCGGAGGGTCTTACGAGCAGTACTTC
TRBJ1-2 TRBV6-1 TRBD1 few CASSPGWDSGYGYTF TGTGCCAGCAGTCCCGGATGGGACAGCGGCTATGGCTACACCTTC
TRBJ1-1 TRBV29-1 - - CSACKDTNTEAFF TGCAGCGCTTGTAAAGACACGAACACTGAAGCTTTCTTT
TRBJ2-2 TRBV5-1 - few CASRAEATGELFF TGCGCCAGCCGCGCTGAAGCCACCGGGGAGCTGTTTTTT
TRBJ2-7 TRBV3-1 TRBD1 many CASSQGNEQYF TGTGCCAGTTCACAGGGGAACGAGCAGTACTTC
TRBJ1-6 TRBV5-1 TRBD1 - CASSPGQIYNSPLHF TGCGCCAGCAGCCCGGGACAGATCTATAATTCACCCCTCCACTTT